This TCR beta chain was observed in a study of shared clonotypes between healthy human individuals. The data were produced by immunoSEQ multiplex PCR, yet TCRdb's version contains in-frame clones alone and is incomplete. In the table there are approximately 1.5 million clones, around 98% of which are singletons. This receptor was identified in a man aged 30-40 years in good health. Input material: naive CD4+ T cells sorted from blood. Subset denoted: CD45RA+ positively selected.

The CDR3 loop is CAISRQGVGTGELFF. CDR3 nucleotide sequence: TGTGCCATCAGTCGACAGGGGGTTGGCACCGGGGAGCTGTTTTTT. The chain joins TRBV10-3 to TRBJ2-2, with 9 nucleotides matching TRBD1. Germline V gives CDR1 ENHRY, CDR2 SYGVKD. The CDR3 extends over 15 amino acids. The junction had 5 bases not matched to a gene; V was cut back by 5 bases and J by 4 bases.